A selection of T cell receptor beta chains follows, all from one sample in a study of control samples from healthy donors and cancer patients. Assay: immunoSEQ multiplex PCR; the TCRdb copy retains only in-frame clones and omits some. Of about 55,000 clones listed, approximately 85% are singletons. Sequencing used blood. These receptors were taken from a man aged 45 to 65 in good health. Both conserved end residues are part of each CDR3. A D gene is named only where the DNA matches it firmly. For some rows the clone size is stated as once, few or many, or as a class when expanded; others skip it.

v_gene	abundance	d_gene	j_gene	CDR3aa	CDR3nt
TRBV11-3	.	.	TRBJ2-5	CASSLEEGTQYF	TGTGCCAGCAGCTTAGAGGAAGGGACCCAGTACTTC
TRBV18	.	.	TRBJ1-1	CASSPVGGTEAFF	TGTGCCAGCTCCCCCGTAGGTGGCACTGAAGCTTTCTTT
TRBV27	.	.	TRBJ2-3	CASSPEPTALGTQYF	TGTGCCAGCAGTCCCGAGCCGACGGCGTTGGGTACGCAGTATTTT
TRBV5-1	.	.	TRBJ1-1	CASSLASTQNTEAFF	TGCGCCAGCAGCTTGGCCAGTACACAGAACACTGAAGCTTTCTTT
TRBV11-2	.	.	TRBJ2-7	CASSFPSSEQYF	TGTGCCAGCAGCTTTCCGTCATCGGAGCAGTACTTC
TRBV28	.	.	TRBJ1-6	CASSEDSYNSPLHF	TGTGCCAGCAGCGAGGACAGTTATAATTCACCCCTCCACTTT
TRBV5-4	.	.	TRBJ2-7	CASSFGKRASSYEQYF	TGTGCCAGCAGCTTCGGGAAGCGGGCATCCTCCTACGAGCAGTACTTC
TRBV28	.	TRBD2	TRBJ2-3	CASNGRRAGGRDTQYF	TGTGCCAGCAACGGACGAAGAGCGGGAGGTCGAGATACGCAGTATTTT
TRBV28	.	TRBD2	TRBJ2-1	CASSVGGSVNEQFF	TGTGCCAGCAGTGTCGGGGGGAGCGTGAATGAGCAGTTCTTC
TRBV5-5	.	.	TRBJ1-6	CASSWDGSSYNSPLHF	TGTGCCAGCAGCTGGGACGGGAGCTCCTATAATTCACCCCTCCACTTT
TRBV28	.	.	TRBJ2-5	CASSLAQETQYF	TGTGCCAGCAGTTTGGCCCAAGAGACCCAGTACTTC
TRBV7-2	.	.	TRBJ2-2	CASSPDRGLGNTGELFF	TGTGCCAGCAGCCCCGATCGGGGGCTGGGGAACACCGGGGAGCTGTTTTTT
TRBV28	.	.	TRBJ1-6	CASSPPTGTSSYNSPLHF	TGTGCCAGCAGTCCCCCTACAGGGACTAGCTCCTATAATTCACCCCTCCACTTT
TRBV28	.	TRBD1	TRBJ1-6	CASTLPGTDNSPLHF	TGTGCCAGCACCCTCCCCGGGACAGATAATTCACCCCTCCACTTT
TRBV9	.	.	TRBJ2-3	CASSVSTTDTQYF	TGTGCCAGCAGCGTCTCCACTACAGATACGCAGTATTTT
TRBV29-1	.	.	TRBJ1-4	CSVEDVGGGEKLFF	TGCAGCGTTGAAGATGTCGGAGGGGGAGAAAAACTGTTTTTT
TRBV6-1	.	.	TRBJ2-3	CASSEEGTDTQYF	TGTGCCAGCAGTGAAGAGGGCACAGATACGCAGTATTTT
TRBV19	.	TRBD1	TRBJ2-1	CATRQGAAYNEQFF	TGTGCCACCCGACAGGGGGCCGCCTACAATGAGCAGTTCTTC
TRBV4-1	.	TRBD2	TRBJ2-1	CASSQDPGRDEQFF	TGCGCCAGCAGCCAAGATCCAGGGAGGGATGAGCAGTTCTTC
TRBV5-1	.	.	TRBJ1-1	CASSFGGLNTEAFF	TGCGCCAGCAGCTTTGGGGGGCTGAACACTGAAGCTTTCTTT
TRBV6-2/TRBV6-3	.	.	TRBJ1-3	CASSYSENTIYF	TGTGCCAGCAGTTACTCGGAGAACACCATATATTTT
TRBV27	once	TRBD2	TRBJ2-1	CASSFSGRVGNEQFF	TGTGCCAGCAGTTTCAGCGGGAGAGTCGGGAATGAGCAGTTCTTC
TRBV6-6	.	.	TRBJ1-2	CASSYWARDFNYGYTF	TGTGCCAGCAGTTACTGGGCAAGGGACTTTAACTATGGCTACACCTTC
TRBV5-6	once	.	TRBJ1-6	CASIRSSYNSPLHF	TGTGCCAGCATCCGGAGCTCCTATAATTCACCCCTCCACTTT
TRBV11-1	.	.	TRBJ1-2	CASSLDGGINYGYTF	TGTGCCAGCAGCTTAGATGGAGGGATCAACTATGGCTACACCTTC
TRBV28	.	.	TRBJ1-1	CASSSSENTEAFF	TGTGCCAGCAGTTCCTCAGAGAACACTGAAGCTTTCTTT
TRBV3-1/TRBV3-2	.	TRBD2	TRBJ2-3	CASSQNLAGADTQYF	TGTGCCAGCAGCCAGAATCTAGCGGGAGCAGATACGCAGTATTTT
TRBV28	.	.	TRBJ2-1	CASSFLTGAYNEQFF	TGTGCCAGCAGTTTCTTAACGGGCGCTTACAATGAGCAGTTCTTC
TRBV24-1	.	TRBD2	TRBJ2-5	CATSEGGAGGPQETQYF	TGTGCCACCAGTGAGGGGGGAGCGGGAGGACCCCAAGAGACCCAGTACTTC
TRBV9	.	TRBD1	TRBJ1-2	CASSPRTGNYGYTF	TGTGCCAGCAGCCCGAGGACAGGCAACTATGGCTACACCTTC
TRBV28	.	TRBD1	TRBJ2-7	CASLNTGGTYEQYF	TGTGCCAGCCTGAATACAGGGGGCACCTACGAGCAGTACTTC
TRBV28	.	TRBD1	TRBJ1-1	CASRLDRVNTEAFF	TGTGCCAGCAGACTGGACAGGGTGAACACTGAAGCTTTCTTT
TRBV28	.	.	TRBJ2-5	CASRESARETQYF	TGTGCCAGCAGGGAGTCGGCAAGAGAGACCCAGTACTTC
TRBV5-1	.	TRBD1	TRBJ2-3	CASSPQRQGADTQYF	TGCGCCAGCAGCCCACAACGACAGGGGGCAGATACGCAGTATTTT
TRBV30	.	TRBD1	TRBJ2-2	CAWSVGQGLLGLFF	TGTGCCTGGAGTGTGGGACAGGGCCTCCTAGGGCTGTTTTTT
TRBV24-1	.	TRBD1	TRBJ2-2	CATADRAGTGELFF	TGTGCCACCGCTGACAGGGCGGGCACCGGGGAGCTGTTTTTT
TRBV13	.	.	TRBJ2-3	CASRLLSGSPADTQYF	TGTGCCAGCAGACTCCTTAGCGGTTCCCCGGCAGATACGCAGTATTTT
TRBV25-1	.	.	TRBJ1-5	CASRGEGSQPQHF	TGTGCCAGCAGGGGAGAGGGCAGTCAGCCCCAGCATTTT
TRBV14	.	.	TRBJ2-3	CASSLSGSDTQYF	TGTGCCAGCAGCCTTTCAGGGTCAGATACGCAGTATTTT
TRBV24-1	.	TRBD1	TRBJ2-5	CATSDYDRGGGETQYF	TGTGCCACCAGTGATTACGACAGGGGCGGTGGGGAGACCCAGTACTTC
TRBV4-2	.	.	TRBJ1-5	CASGEGGQFNQPQHF	TGTGCCAGCGGAGAGGGGGGCCAGTTCAATCAGCCCCAGCATTTT
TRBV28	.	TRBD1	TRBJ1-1	CASSLYTGGTGAEAFF	TGTGCCAGCAGTTTATACACAGGGGGCACGGGGGCTGAAGCTTTCTTT
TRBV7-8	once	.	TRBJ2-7	CASSLSPGGEYEQYF	TGTGCCAGCAGCTTATCACCAGGGGGGGAGTACGAGCAGTACTTC
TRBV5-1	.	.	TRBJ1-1	CASSFGRALEAFF	TGCGCCAGCAGCTTCGGGAGGGCCCTTGAAGCTTTCTTT
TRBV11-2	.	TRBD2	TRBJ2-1	CASSPHGTSGSSPYNEQFF	TGTGCCAGCAGCCCGCACGGGACTAGCGGGTCGAGCCCCTACAATGAGCAGTTCTTC
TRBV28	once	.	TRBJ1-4	CASSSISTNEKLFF	TGTGCCAGCAGCAGTATATCAACTAATGAAAAACTGTTTTTT
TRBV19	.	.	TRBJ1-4	CASSRQDGTYEKLFF	TGTGCCAGTAGTCGACAGGACGGCACTTATGAAAAACTGTTTTTT
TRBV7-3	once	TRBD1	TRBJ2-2	CASSLRQGAQNTGELFF	TGTGCCAGCAGCCTCAGGCAGGGGGCGCAAAACACCGGGGAGCTGTTTTTT
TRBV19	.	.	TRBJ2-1	CASSPKSPRDEQFF	TGTGCCAGTAGTCCGAAGTCCCCCCGGGATGAGCAGTTCTTC
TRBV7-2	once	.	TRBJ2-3	CASSSPGGQTNAFF	TGTGCCAGCAGCTCACCCGGTGGACAGACTAATGCCTTTTTT
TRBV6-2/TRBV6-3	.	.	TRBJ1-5	CASSLQARSNQPQHF	TGTGCCAGCAGTTTACAGGCGAGAAGCAATCAGCCCCAGCATTTT